The 28 T cell receptor beta chains listed next were all sequenced from one sample in a study of cytomegalovirus exposure and HLA in healthy donors. The repertoire was sequenced with immunoSEQ multiplex PCR; TCRdb's copy has only in-frame clones and lacks some. The sample lists 100,000 to 150,000 clones; about 88% were seen once. The sequenced sample was PBMCs. These receptors originate from a man aged 25 to 40 in good health and CMV-seronegative.

The chain has TRBV13 and TRBJ2-7, with TRBD2 matching 11 bases. Germline CDR1 PRHDT, CDR2 FYEKMQ (reference sequence). This CDR3 is 18 amino acids long. V lost 2 bases and J lost 3; bases outside the gene matches: 12. CDR3 protein: CASSLRASGRSPGYEQYF. CDR3 nucleotides: TGTGCCAGCAGCTTAAGGGCTAGCGGGAGGTCCCCTGGCTACGAGCAGTACTTC. Complete variable domain (other parts from reference TRBV13 and TRBJ2-7): AAGVIQSPRHLIKEKRETATLKCYPIPRHDTVYWYQQGPGQDPQFLISFYEKMQSDKGSIPDRFSAQQFSDYHSELNMSSLELGDSALYFCASSLRASGRSPGYEQYFGPGTRLTVT.

The CDR3 reads CSVVTGTSGSGEQYF. Here the CDR3 DNA reads TGCAGCGTGGTGACCGGGACTAGCGGGAGTGGCGAGCAGTACTTC. This chain connects TRBV29-1 to TRBJ2-7, with TRBD2 matching 14 bases. The CDR3 totals 15 residues. The germline CDR1 and CDR2 sequences are SQVTM and ANQGSEA. V shed 6 bases, J shed 6 bases, and the junction held 10 bases outside the gene matches.

This chain joins TRBV7-9 and TRBJ2-7; 12 nucleotides align to TRBD2. The trim removed 5 bases at V and 5 bases at J, leaving 10 bases unmatched. This CDR3 region has 16 residues. The germline gives CDR1 SEHNR, CDR2 FQNEAQ (reference sequence). CDR3 nucleotides: TGTGCCAGCAGCCCCAAGAGAAGACTAGCGGGAGACGAGCAGTACTTC. It codes for CASSPKRRLAGDEQYF. Based on the CDR3 plus reference TRBV7-9 and TRBJ2-7, the full variable domain is DTGVSQNPRHKITKRGQNVTFRCDPISEHNRLYWYRQTLGQGPEFLTYFQNEAQLEKSRLLSDRFSAERPKGSFSTLEIQRTEQGDSAMYLCASSPKRRLAGDEQYFGPGTRLTVT.

This chain joins TRBV7-2 and TRBJ2-1; D is unclear. From germline, CDR1 is SGHTA and CDR2 FQGNSA. The CDR3 is 15 residues long. V was clipped by 4 bases and J by 0 bases, with 10 bases between them. The CDR3 spells CASSSGAYSYNEQFF. Here the CDR3 DNA reads TGTGCCAGCAGCTCTGGAGCGTACTCCTACAATGAGCAGTTCTTC.

This chain connects TRBV11-3 to TRBJ2-2, with a tentative D call TRBD2 (6 bases). CDR3 length: 14 residues. The ends were cut back, 1 base at V and 7 bases at J, with 10 bases in the middle. CDR1 is SGHNT, CDR2 YENEEA, per germline. Here the CDR3 DNA reads TGTGCCAGCAGCTTAGGGATGGAGGGCGGGGAGCTGTTTTTT. Translation: CASSLGMEGGELFF.

The chain links TRBV7-2 to TRBJ2-7; 7 bases fit TRBD2. Germline values: CDR1 SGHTA, CDR2 FQGNSA. CDR3 size: 15 residues. Trimming cost V 5 bases and J 4 bases; bases outside gene matches: 11. As DNA, the CDR3 is TGTGCCAGCAGCGGTGGACTAGGCGACCAATACGAGCAGTACTTC. The encoded protein is CASSGGLGDQYEQYF.

The rearrangement joins TRBV4-1 to TRBJ1-1; no clear D. The CDR3 has 14 residues. V was shortened by 1 base and J by 1 base, with 7 bases between the two germline ends. CDR1 is MGHRA and CDR2 is YSYEKL in the germline V gene. CDR3 sequence reads: CASSQAPPNTEAFF. CDR3 bases: TGCGCCAGCAGCCAAGCTCCTCCGAACACTGAAGCTTTCTTT.

The chain carries TRBV5-6 and TRBJ2-1; 13 nucleotides match TRBD2. Germline-derived CDR1 and CDR2 are SGHDT and YYEEEE. The CDR3 runs 14 residues. Trimming took 4 bases from V and 7 from J; bases not matched to a gene: 2. The CDR3 nucleotides are TGTGCCAGCAGCGGACTAGCGGGAGAGAATGAGCAGTTCTTC. Its protein is CASSGLAGENEQFF.

This clone has a handful of counts. V and J are TRBV6-6 and TRBJ2-7, with 8 positions matching TRBD2. The CDR3 is made up of 14 amino acids. The germline CDR1 and CDR2 sequences are MNHNY and SVGAGI (reference sequence). With V trimmed by 5 bases and J by 3 bases, 6 bases remained unmatched. The CDR3 region has the DNA TGTGCCAGCAGTGCCGGGACTAGATTCTACGAGCAGTACTTC. Its protein product is CASSAGTRFYEQYF.

The chain has TRBV20-1 and TRBJ1-2; D is ambiguous. Germline lookup yields CDR1 DFQATT and CDR2 SNEGSKA (reference sequence). V was trimmed by 2 bases and J by 6 bases, leaving 7 bases between them. This CDR3 is built from 11 residues. The CDR3: CSARSTDGYTF. The DNA of the CDR3 is TGCAGTGCTAGATCCACGGATGGCTACACCTTC.

The chain recombines TRBV9 with TRBJ2-5; 7 nucleotides align to TRBD1. The V and J ends lost 5 bases and 5 bases, in that order; junction bases with no gene match: 12. The CDR3 has 15 residues. Germline assignment: CDR1 SGDLS and CDR2 YYNGEE. CDR3 in DNA: TGTGCCAGCAGGAAGGATCCGGGACAGCAGGAGACCCAGTACTTC. Amino acids: CASRKDPGQQETQYF.

This chain links TRBV29-1 with TRBJ2-1, with TRBD2 matching 12 bases. CDR3 length: 15 amino acids. Unmatched junction bases numbered 6, after V lost 0 bases and J lost 9 bases. Looked up from germline, CDR1 is SQVTM and CDR2 is ANQGSEA. CDR3 sequence (DNA): TGCAGCGTTGAAGAGTGGCTAGCGGGAGGGAGTGAGCAGTTCTTC. This codes for CSVEEWLAGGSEQFF.

The V gene is TRBV11-3, the J gene TRBJ2-3, with 14 nucleotides matching TRBD2. The CDR3 consists of 16 residues. From germline, CDR1 is SGHNT and CDR2 YENEEA. V was pared by 5 bases and J by 11 bases, with 12 bases of the junction left unmatched. The CDR3 nucleotides read TGTGCCAGCAGCCAACGACTAGCGGGAGGGCCTATGAAGCAGTATTTT. It is translated as CASSQRLAGGPMKQYF.

Only one count was recorded for this clone. The J gene is TRBJ1-6, the V gene TRBV30, with D unclear. The V gene's germline CDR1 is GTSNPN and CDR2 SVGIG (reference sequence). The V end lost 0 bases, the J end lost 2 bases, and 5 bases lay between the germline ends. The CDR3 totals 14 residues. Here the CDR3 reads CAWSVGPYNSPLHF. The CDR3 region has the DNA TGTGCCTGGAGTGTTGGCCCCTATAATTCACCCCTCCACTTT.

The CDR3 loop reads CASSQGPGLAGYEQYF. DNA of the CDR3: TGCGCCAGCAGCCAAGGCCCCGGCCTAGCGGGCTACGAGCAGTACTTC. This chain links TRBV4-1 with TRBJ2-7; 8 bases fit TRBD2. In germline, CDR1 is MGHRA, CDR2 YSYEKL. V dropped 1 base and J dropped 3; count of bases not matched to a gene: 8. The CDR3 runs 16 residues.

This chain joins TRBV5-1 and TRBJ2-3; D uncertain. The CDR3 sequence is 14 residues long. Germline V gene data show CDR1 as SGHRS and CDR2 as YFSETQ. With 0 bases removed from V and 2 bases from J, the gap between germline ends came to 7 bases. CDR3 loop: CASSLGRYTDTQYF. The CDR3 DNA is TGCGCCAGCAGCTTGGGCAGGTACACAGATACGCAGTATTTT.

The count of this clone is one. This chain links TRBV12-5 with TRBJ1-5; D not resolved. The CDR3 runs 12 residues. Germline CDR1 reads LGHNT; CDR2 reads FRNRAP. V was pared by 7 bases and J by 3 bases, with 7 bases between. The CDR3 loop reads CASAQFNQPQHF. DNA for the CDR3: TGTGCTAGTGCCCAATTCAATCAGCCCCAGCATTTT.

This clone was counted once. The chain uses TRBV21-1 and TRBJ1-6; no check of the table's D call, TRBD1, against the DNA was made. TRBV21-1 is a listed pseudogene. CDR3 length: 13 amino acids. CDR3: CASGPTENSPLHF. The CDR3 DNA reads TGTGCCAGCGGGCCCACGGAAAATTCACCCCTCCACTTT.

The CDR3 region is CASTPEGGSSYEQYF. In DNA, the CDR3 is TGTGCCAGCACCCCGGAAGGGGGCTCCTCCTACGAGCAGTACTTC. This chain connects TRBV6-1 to TRBJ2-7; 7 bases agree with TRBD1. In germline, CDR1 is MNHNS, CDR2 SASEGT. The CDR3 runs to 15 residues. The J segment lost 0 bases and the V segment lost 7 bases, leaving 9 bases of the junction unmatched.

V is TRBV2 and J is TRBJ1-1; D gene ambiguous. Trimming pared 6 bases from V and 1 base from J, leaving 12 bases between. CDR1 is SNHLY, CDR2 FYNNEI, per germline. This CDR3 has 14 residues. The CDR3 region has the DNA TGTGCCAGCAGGGCCTACCGGGAGAACACTGAAGCTTTCTTT. Its protein is CASRAYRENTEAFF.

The rearrangement uses TRBV19 and TRBJ2-7; 7 bases are shared with TRBD1. Germline CDR1 and CDR2: LNHDA and SQIVND (reference sequence). The CDR3 is made up of 16 amino acids. The ends lost 4 bases at V and 1 base at J; junction bases unmatched: 10. CDR3 nucleotide sequence: TGTGCCAGTAGTACGCCCCGGGACAGAGAATCCTACGAGCAGTACTTC. Its protein product is CASSTPRDRESYEQYF.

V usage is TRBV6-5 and J usage is TRBJ2-5; 12 positions agree with TRBD2. Germline loops: CDR1 MNHEY, CDR2 SVGAGI. V shed 3 bases, J shed 6 bases, and the junction held 8 bases outside the gene matches. This CDR3 contains 16 residues. The CDR3 bases are TGTGCCAGCAGTTATACGACTAGCGGGAGTGTTAAGACCCAGTACTTC. Residues: CASSYTTSGSVKTQYF.

Only a few counts were recorded for this clone. Here the CDR3 DNA reads TGCGCCAGCAGCCAGAGGCTGTCTAGCGGCACCGGGGAGCTGTTTTTT. It translates to CASSQRLSSGTGELFF. This chain uses TRBV4-3 with TRBJ2-2; 7 nucleotides match TRBD2. Germline lookup yields CDR1 LGHNA and CDR2 YSLEER. Unmatched junction bases numbered 8, after V lost 3 bases and J lost 4 bases. The CDR3 loop spans 16 amino acids.

CDR3 sequence: CASSTWNNRVYGYTF. In nucleotides, the CDR3 is TGTGCCAGCAGTACCTGGAACAATCGGGTCTATGGCTACACCTTC. The chain joins TRBV27 to TRBJ1-2, with D hard to call. CDR1 is MNHEY and CDR2 is SMNVEV in the germline V gene (reference sequence). Trimming left V 5 bases short and J 4 bases short, with 17 bases between. This CDR3 spans 15 amino acids.

The chain combines TRBV2 with TRBJ1-1; tentatively, D is TRBD1 (6 bases). This CDR3 spans 15 amino acids. V was shortened by 11 bases and J by 7 bases, with 26 bases between the two germline ends. Germline assignment: CDR1 SNHLY and CDR2 FYNNEI. CDR3 region: CAHKGGSPPSFEAFF. The CDR3 DNA follows: TGTGCCCATAAAGGGGGATCTCCCCCCTCGTTTGAAGCTTTCTTT.

The V call is TRBV19, the J call TRBJ1-2, with 9 bases identical to TRBD1. V gave up 10 bases and J gave up 4 bases; unmatched junction bases: 10. The CDR3 has 14 residues. Per germline, CDR1 LNHDA and CDR2 SQIVND (reference sequence). The CDR3 loop reads CATGDREVGYGYTF. In DNA form, the CDR3 reads TGTGCCACCGGGGACAGGGAGGTGGGCTATGGCTACACCTTC.

The V call is TRBV5-5, the J call TRBJ1-2; D is uncertain. Per germline, CDR1 SGHKS and CDR2 YYEKEE (reference sequence). The CDR3 has 14 amino acids. The V gene lost 7 bases and the J gene lost 4 bases, with 17 bases spanning the gap. The CDR3 sequence: CASRLPGGSYGYTF. CDR3 bases: TGTGCCAGCCGGCTTCCTGGCGGAAGCTATGGCTACACCTTC.

The chain uses TRBV7-9 and TRBJ1-1; D is unresolved. Trimming stripped 1 base from V and 11 bases from J, with 14 bases between. The CDR3 is 13 amino acids. Germline V gene lookup returns CDR1 SEHNR and CDR2 FQNEAQ (reference sequence). The CDR3 sequence: CASSLVGQREAFF. The CDR3 nucleotides are TGTGCCAGCAGCTTAGTAGGCCAAAGGGAGGCTTTCTTT.